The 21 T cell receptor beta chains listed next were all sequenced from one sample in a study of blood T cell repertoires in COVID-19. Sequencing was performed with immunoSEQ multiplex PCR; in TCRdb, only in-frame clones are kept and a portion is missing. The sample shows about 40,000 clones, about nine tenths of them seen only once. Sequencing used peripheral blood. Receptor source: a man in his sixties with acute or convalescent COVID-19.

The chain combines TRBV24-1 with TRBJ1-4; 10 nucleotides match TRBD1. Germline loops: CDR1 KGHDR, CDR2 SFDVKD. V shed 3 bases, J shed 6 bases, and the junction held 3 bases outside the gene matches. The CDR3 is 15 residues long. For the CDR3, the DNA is TGTGCCACCAGTGATCCCGGGACAGGGGATGAAAAACTGTTTTTT. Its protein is CATSDPGTGDEKLFF.

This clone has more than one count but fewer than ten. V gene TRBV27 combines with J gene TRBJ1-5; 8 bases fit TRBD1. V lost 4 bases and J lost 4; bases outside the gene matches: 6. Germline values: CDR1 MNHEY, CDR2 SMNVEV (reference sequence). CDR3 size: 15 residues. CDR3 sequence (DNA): TGTGCCAGCAGTTGGACAGGGTTCCTAAATCAGCCCCAGCATTTT. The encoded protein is CASSWTGFLNQPQHF.

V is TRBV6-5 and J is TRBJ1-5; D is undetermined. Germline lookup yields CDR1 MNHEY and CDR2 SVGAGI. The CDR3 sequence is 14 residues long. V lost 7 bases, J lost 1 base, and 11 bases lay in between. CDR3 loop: CASKARRSNQPQHF. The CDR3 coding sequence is TGTGCCAGCAAAGCACGGCGGAGCAATCAGCCCCAGCATTTT.

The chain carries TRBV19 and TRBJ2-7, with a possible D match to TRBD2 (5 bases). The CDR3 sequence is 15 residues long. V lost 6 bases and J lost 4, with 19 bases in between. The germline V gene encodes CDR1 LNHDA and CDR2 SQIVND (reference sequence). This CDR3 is CASSQSGPEGYEQYF. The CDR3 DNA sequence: TGTGCCAGTAGCCAAAGCGGACCTGAAGGGTACGAGCAGTACTTC. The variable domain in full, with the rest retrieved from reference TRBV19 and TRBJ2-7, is DGGITQSPKYLFRKEGQNVTLSCEQNLNHDAMYWYRQDPGQGLRLIYYSQIVNDFQKGDIAEGYSVSREKKESFPLTVTSAQKNPTAFYLCASSQSGPEGYEQYFGPGTRLTVT.

CDR3 sequence reads: CASSLEDRLAEQYF. The CDR3 DNA is TGCGCCAGCAGCTTGGAGGACAGGTTAGCCGAGCAGTACTTC. The chain uses TRBV5-1 and TRBJ2-7, with TRBD1 matching over 7 bases. Trimming cost V 0 bases and J 6 bases; bases outside gene matches: 6. Germline V gives CDR1 SGHRS, CDR2 YFSETQ. The CDR3 loop spans 14 amino acids.

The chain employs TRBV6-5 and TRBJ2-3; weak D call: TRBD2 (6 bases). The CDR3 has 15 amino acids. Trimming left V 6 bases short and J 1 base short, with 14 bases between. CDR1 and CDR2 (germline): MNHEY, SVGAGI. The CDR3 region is CASRASGVGTDTQYF. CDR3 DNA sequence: TGTGCCAGCAGGGCATCGGGGGTTGGCACAGATACGCAGTATTTT.

The chain's CDR3 is CASSPPGDSGNTIYF. CDR3 in DNA: TGTGCCAGCTCACCCCCAGGGGACTCTGGAAACACCATATATTTT. The chain joins TRBV18 to TRBJ1-3; D might be TRBD1 (6 bases). In germline, CDR1 is KGHSH, CDR2 LQKENI. V lost 3 bases and J lost 0, with 9 bases in between. The CDR3 extends over 15 amino acids.

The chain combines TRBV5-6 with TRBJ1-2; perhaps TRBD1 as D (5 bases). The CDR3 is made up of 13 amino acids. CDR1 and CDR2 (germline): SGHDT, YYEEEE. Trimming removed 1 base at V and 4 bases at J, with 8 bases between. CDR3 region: CASSLHRFYGYTF. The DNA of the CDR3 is TGTGCCAGCAGCTTGCACAGGTTCTATGGCTACACCTTC.

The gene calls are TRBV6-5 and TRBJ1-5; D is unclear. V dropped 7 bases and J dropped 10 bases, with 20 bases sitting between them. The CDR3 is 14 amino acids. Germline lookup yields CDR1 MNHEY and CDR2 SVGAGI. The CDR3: CASTSSGSLGPQHF. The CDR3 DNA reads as TGTGCCAGCACCTCGTCGGGGAGCCTTGGACCCCAGCATTTT.

The CDR3, as DNA: TGTGCCAGCAGCTTCTTCATCAGTCAGCCCCAGCATTTT. As protein: CASSFFISQPQHF. The V gene is TRBV11-2, the J gene TRBJ1-5; the D is unclear. CDR3 length: 13 amino acids. V was clipped by 3 bases and J by 6 bases, with 9 bases between them. Germline lookup yields CDR1 SGHAT and CDR2 FQNNGV.

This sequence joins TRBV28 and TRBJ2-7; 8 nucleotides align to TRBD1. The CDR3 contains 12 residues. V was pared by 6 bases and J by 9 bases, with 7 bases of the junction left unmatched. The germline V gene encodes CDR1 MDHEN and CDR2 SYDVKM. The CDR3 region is CASRGRQGRQYF. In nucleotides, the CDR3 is TGTGCCAGCAGGGGCCGACAGGGGAGGCAGTACTTC.

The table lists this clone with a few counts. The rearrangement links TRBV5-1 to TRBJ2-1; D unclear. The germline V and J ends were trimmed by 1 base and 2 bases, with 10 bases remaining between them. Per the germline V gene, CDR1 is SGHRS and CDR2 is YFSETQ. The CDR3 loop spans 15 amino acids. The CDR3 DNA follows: TGCGCCAGCAGCTTGTCGTTACAGACCTACAATGAGCAGTTCTTC. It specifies CASSLSLQTYNEQFF.

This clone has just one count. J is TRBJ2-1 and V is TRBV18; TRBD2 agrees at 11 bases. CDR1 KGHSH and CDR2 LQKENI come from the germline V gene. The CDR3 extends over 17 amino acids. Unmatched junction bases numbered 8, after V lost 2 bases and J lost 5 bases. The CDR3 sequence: CASSPKLAGGPDNEQFF. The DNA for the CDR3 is TGTGCCAGCTCACCAAAGTTAGCGGGAGGGCCAGACAATGAGCAGTTCTTC.

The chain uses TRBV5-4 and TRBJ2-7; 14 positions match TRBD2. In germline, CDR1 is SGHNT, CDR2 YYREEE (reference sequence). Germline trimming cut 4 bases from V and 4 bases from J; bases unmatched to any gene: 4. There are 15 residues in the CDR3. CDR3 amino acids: CASSRGTSGSYEQYF. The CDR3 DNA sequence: TGTGCCAGCAGCCGGGGGACTAGCGGGAGTTACGAGCAGTACTTC.

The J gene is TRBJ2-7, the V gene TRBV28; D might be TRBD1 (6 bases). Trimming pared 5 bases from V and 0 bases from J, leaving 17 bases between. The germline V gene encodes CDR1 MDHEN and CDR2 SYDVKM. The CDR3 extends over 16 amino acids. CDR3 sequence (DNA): TGTGCCAGCAGTCAACCCAGGGGAAGAGGCTCCTACGAGCAGTACTTC. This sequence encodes CASSQPRGRGSYEQYF. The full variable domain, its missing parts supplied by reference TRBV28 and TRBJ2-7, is DVKVTQSSRYLVKRTGEKVFLECVQDMDHENMFWYRQDPGLGLRLIYFSYDVKMKEKGDIPEGYSVSREKKERFSLILESASTNQTSMYLCASSQPRGRGSYEQYFGPGTRLTVT.

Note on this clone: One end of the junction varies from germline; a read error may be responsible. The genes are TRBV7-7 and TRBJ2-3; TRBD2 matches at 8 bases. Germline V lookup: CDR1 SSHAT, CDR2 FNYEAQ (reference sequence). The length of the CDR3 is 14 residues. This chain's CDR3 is CASSPGGGTDTQYF. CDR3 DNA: TGTGCTAGCAGCCCCGGGGGGGGCACAGATACGCAGTATTTT.

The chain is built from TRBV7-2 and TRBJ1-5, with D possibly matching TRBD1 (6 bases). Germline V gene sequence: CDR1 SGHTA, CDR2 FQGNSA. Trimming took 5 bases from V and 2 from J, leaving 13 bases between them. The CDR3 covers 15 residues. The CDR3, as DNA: TGTGCCAGCAGCCCCGGGCCAGGGGGCAATCAGCCCCAGCATTTT. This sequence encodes CASSPGPGGNQPQHF. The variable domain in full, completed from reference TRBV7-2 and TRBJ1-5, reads GAGVSQSPSNKVTEKGKDVELRCDPISGHTALYWYRQSLGQGLEFLIYFQGNSAPDKSGLPSDRFSAERTGGSVSTLTIQRTQQEDSAVYLCASSPGPGGNQPQHFGDGTRLSIL.

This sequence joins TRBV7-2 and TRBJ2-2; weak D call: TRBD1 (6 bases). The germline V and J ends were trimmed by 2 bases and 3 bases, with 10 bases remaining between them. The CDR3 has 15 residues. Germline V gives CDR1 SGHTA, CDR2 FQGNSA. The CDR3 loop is CASSLNRVDTGELFF. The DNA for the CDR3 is TGTGCCAGCAGCTTAAACAGGGTGGACACCGGGGAGCTGTTTTTT.

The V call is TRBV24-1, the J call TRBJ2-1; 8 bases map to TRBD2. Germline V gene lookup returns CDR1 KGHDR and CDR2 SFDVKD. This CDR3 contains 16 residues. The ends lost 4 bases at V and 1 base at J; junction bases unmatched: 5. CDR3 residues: CATSDPGTRSYNEQFF. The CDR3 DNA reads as TGTGCCACCAGTGACCCCGGGACTAGGTCCTACAATGAGCAGTTCTTC.

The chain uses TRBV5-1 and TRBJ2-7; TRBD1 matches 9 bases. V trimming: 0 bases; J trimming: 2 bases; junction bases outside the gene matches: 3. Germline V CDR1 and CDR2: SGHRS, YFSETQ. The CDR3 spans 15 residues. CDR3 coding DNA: TGCGCCAGCAGCTTGGGTACAGGGGGCCCCTACGAGCAGTACTTC. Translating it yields CASSLGTGGPYEQYF.

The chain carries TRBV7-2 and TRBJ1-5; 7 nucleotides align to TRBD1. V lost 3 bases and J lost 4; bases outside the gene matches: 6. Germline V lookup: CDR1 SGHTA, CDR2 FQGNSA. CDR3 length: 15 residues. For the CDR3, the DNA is TGTGCCAGCAGCTTCACCGGGACAGAGAATCAGCCCCAGCATTTT. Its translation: CASSFTGTENQPQHF.